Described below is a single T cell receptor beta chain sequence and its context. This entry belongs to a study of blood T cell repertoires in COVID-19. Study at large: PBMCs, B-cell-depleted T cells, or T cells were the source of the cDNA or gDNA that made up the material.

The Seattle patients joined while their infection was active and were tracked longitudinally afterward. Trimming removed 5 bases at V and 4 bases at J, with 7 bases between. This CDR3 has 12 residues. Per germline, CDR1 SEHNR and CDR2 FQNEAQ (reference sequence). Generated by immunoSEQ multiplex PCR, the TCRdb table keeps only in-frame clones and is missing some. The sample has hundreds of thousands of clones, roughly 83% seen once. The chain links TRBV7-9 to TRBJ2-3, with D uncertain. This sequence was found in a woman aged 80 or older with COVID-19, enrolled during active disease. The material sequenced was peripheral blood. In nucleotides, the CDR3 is TGTGCCAGCAGCAGGGTATCAGATACGCAGTATTTT. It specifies CASSRVSDTQYF. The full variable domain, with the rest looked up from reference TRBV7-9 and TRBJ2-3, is DTGVSQNPRHKITKRGQNVTFRCDPISEHNRLYWYRQTLGQGPEFLTYFQNEAQLEKSRLLSDRFSAERPKGSFSTLEIQRTEQGDSAMYLCASSRVSDTQYFGPGTRLTVL.